The rows below give T cell receptor beta chains drawn from one sample of a study of regulatory T cells in long-lasting Graves disease. TCRdb reanalysed the multiplex PCR reads using MiXCR and keeps one entry per CDR3 protein. The data show roughly 420,000 distinct CDR3 sequences, 15% seen once. The input for sequencing was peripheral blood mononuclear cells (PBMCs), taken at new diagnosis, from a patient treated with antithyroid drugs. The receptors shown here come from a female donor with Graves disease. CDR3s include the opening cysteine and the closing phenylalanine or tryptophan. Fields, in order: V gene, D gene, J gene, clone size, CDR3 DNA, CDR3 protein. The D gene is left open where the match is weak. Size is omitted from some rows. Given values are once, few, many or a class for expanded clones.

TRBV20-1,NA,TRBJ1-2,many,TGCAGTGCTAAGGACAGCCGGCTCGCCGCCTATGGCTACACCTTC,CSAKDSRLAAYGYTF
TRBV6-2/TRBV6-3,NA,TRBJ2-7,NA,TGTGCCAGCAGTTACACCCCTACCTACGAGCAGTACTTC,CASSYTPTYEQYF
TRBV11-1,NA,TRBJ2-5,many,TGTGCCAGCAGCCCACCGTTAGACGAAGAGACCCAGTACTTC,CASSPPLDEETQYF
TRBV4-3,TRBD2,TRBJ2-3,few,TGCGCCAGCAGCCAAGATCGCACTAGCGGACTCACAGATACGCAGTATTTT,CASSQDRTSGLTDTQYF
TRBV20-1,NA,TRBJ2-7,few,TGCAGTGCTAGAGCCCCTCTAGGACTTGGCTACGAGCAGTACTTC,CSARAPLGLGYEQYF
TRBV7-6,TRBD1,TRBJ2-5,many,TGTGCCAGCAGCCGGACAGGAACAGAGACCCAGTACTTC,CASSRTGTETQYF
TRBV12-3/TRBV12-4,NA,TRBJ2-5,NA,TGTGCCAGCATTCCAGCGTCCGGGGTAGAGACCCAGTACTTC,CASIPASGVETQYF
TRBV29-1,NA,TRBJ1-3,many,TGCAGCGTTGAAGTGGCGGACTCTGGAAACACCATATATTTT,CSVEVADSGNTIYF
TRBV5-1,TRBD2,TRBJ2-1,NA,TGCGCCAGCAACATAGAAGCGGGATTGAATTACAATGAGCAGTTCTTC,CASNIEAGLNYNEQFF
TRBV27,TRBD1,TRBJ1-2,many,TGTGCCAGCAGGCCAAGACAGGGCTCTAACTATGGCTACACCTTC,CASRPRQGSNYGYTF
TRBV6-1,TRBD1,TRBJ2-7,many,TGTGCCACGGCCTCAGAGACAGGGGGTCGGTACGAGCAGTACTTC,CATASETGGRYEQYF
TRBV6-1,NA,TRBJ2-6,once,TGTGCCAGCAGTGAAGGGGAGGCTGGGGCCAACGTCCTGACTTTC,CASSEGEAGANVLTF
TRBV7-9,TRBD1,TRBJ2-7,NA,TGTGCCAGCAGCGAAATGACAGGGGGCTCCTACGAGCAGTACTTC,CASSEMTGGSYEQYF
TRBV3-1,NA,TRBJ2-7,once,TGTGCCAGCAGCGGGACAACCTCCTACGAGCAGTACTTC,CASSGTTSYEQYF
TRBV4-2,NA,TRBJ1-1,many,TGTGCCAGCAGCCAAGTGAAGAACACTGAAGCTTTCTTT,CASSQVKNTEAFF
TRBV7-2,TRBD1,TRBJ2-7,many,TGTGCCAGCAGCCGAGTCGGACAGGGGGACTACGAGCAGTACTTC,CASSRVGQGDYEQYF
TRBV9,TRBD1,TRBJ1-5,NA,TGTGCCAGCAGCGTGCAGGGGGGTAATCGGCCCCAGCATTTT,CASSVQGGNRPQHF
TRBV7-9,TRBD1,TRBJ1-5,many,TGTGCCAGCAGCCAAGCTGGGACAGCAAATAGCAATCAGCCCCAGCATTTT,CASSQAGTANSNQPQHF
TRBV10-2,TRBD1,TRBJ1-6,NA,TGCGCCAGCAGTGGGTTTGGACAGGGTCTCTCACCCCTCCACTTT,CASSGFGQGLSPLHF
TRBV4-1,NA,TRBJ1-5,many,TGCGCCAGCAGCCAGGACCCAACAAGGAACCAGCCCCAGCATTTT,CASSQDPTRNQPQHF
TRBV4-1,TRBD2,TRBJ2-6,NA,TGCGCCAGCAGCCCAGGGCGGGGGACCTCTGGGGCCAACGTCCTGACTTTC,CASSPGRGTSGANVLTF
TRBV10-3,NA,TRBJ2-7,few,TGTGCCATCAGTGACGCAGGGGGGACGCGAGAGCAGTACTTC,CAISDAGGTREQYF
TRBV11-1,NA,TRBJ1-1,many,TGTGCCAGCAGCCAATTACAGAAGAACACTGAAGCTTTCTTT,CASSQLQKNTEAFF
TRBV12-3/TRBV12-4,NA,TRBJ2-5,many,TGTGCCAGCAGTTCCGGACAAACCCAGTACTTC,CASSSGQTQYF
TRBV19,TRBD1,TRBJ1-1,many,TGTGCCAGTAGTATCTCGACAGGGGGCACTGAAGCTTTCTTT,CASSISTGGTEAFF
TRBV20-1,NA,TRBJ1-2,NA,TGCAGTGCTCCGCGGGCAGGGGAAGCTAACTATGGCTACACCTTC,CSAPRAGEANYGYTF
TRBV2,TRBD1,TRBJ2-5,many,TGTGCCAGCATCCAGAGTTTTGGAATGCAGGGGGTGGATGAGACCCAGTACTTC,CASIQSFGMQGVDETQYF
TRBV29-1,TRBD1,TRBJ1-2,NA,TGCAGCGTTTTGCAGGGGGCAGCCTATGGCTACACCTTC,CSVLQGAAYGYTF
TRBV2,NA,TRBJ2-2,many,TGTGCCAGCACCGGAGTGCGGACCTGGAACACCGGGGAGCTGTTTTTT,CASTGVRTWNTGELFF
TRBV20-1,TRBD2,TRBJ2-1,many,TGCAGTGCTAGAGACCCCCTGGCGGGGGGGCGTAGGGAGCAGTTCTTC,CSARDPLAGGRREQFF
TRBV12-3/TRBV12-4,TRBD1,TRBJ2-1,many,TGTGCCAGCAGTTTTCAGGGGACAGGGAACAATGAGCAGTTCTTC,CASSFQGTGNNEQFF
TRBV19,NA,TRBJ1-1,many,TGTGCCAGTAGTATCCCCCGGGGAGAAGCTTTCTTT,CASSIPRGEAFF
TRBV6-2/TRBV6-3,NA,TRBJ2-3,few,TGTGCCAGCGAGGACATCCTCACAGATACGCAGTATTTT,CASEDILTDTQYF
TRBV12-3/TRBV12-4,TRBD1,TRBJ1-5,few,TGTGCCAGCAGTTTAGCAGGGACAGGGGGGATTTCGGGCAATCAGCCCCAGCATTTT,CASSLAGTGGISGNQPQHF
TRBV27,NA,TRBJ2-1,many,TGTGCCAGCAGTTTCGAGAGGTACAATGAGCAGTTCTTC,CASSFERYNEQFF
TRBV4-1,NA,TRBJ1-1,many,TGTGCCAGCAGCCAAGACCCCTCGGCCGGGTTGAACACTGAAGCTTTCTTT,CASSQDPSAGLNTEAFF
TRBV7-9,NA,TRBJ2-7,many,TGTGCCAGCAGCGACCAGGACGCCTTCTACGAGCAGTACTTC,CASSDQDAFYEQYF
TRBV12-3/TRBV12-4,NA,TRBJ1-2,few,TGTGCCAGCAGTTTAGACGGTATGCAGGGAAACACCTTC,CASSLDGMQGNTF
TRBV7-6,TRBD2,TRBJ2-5,NA,TGTGCCAGCAGCACCTCTAGCGGGAGAGTGGAGACCCAGTACTTC,CASSTSSGRVETQYF
TRBV24-1,TRBD1,TRBJ2-1,many,TGTGCCACCAGTACATCCCTCAGGGGGAATGAGCAGTTCTTC,CATSTSLRGNEQFF
TRBV6-5,TRBD2,TRBJ2-2,many,TGTGCCAGCAGTTACTTTCCTATAAGGACTAGCGGGACGGCCGGGGAGCTGTTTTTT,CASSYFPIRTSGTAGELFF
TRBV11-2,NA,TRBJ2-3,NA,TGTGCCAGCAGCTTGAGTAGCTCTAGCACAGATACGCAGTATTTT,CASSLSSSSTDTQYF
TRBV10-2,TRBD2,TRBJ2-5,NA,TGCGCCAGCATTCCTAGCGGGAAAGAGACCCAGTACTTC,CASIPSGKETQYF
TRBV7-2,NA,TRBJ1-4,many,TGTGCCAGCAGCGACCGGGGGTCTACTAATGAAAAACTGTTTTTT,CASSDRGSTNEKLFF
TRBV28,NA,TRBJ2-5,many,TGTGCCAGCAGTTTAAACAGGGTGGGAGAGACCCAGTACTTC,CASSLNRVGETQYF
TRBV25-1,NA,TRBJ2-1,many,TGTGCCAGCAGTGATCAACAGACAGGACCATACCTGAATGAGCAGTTCTTC,CASSDQQTGPYLNEQFF